The 6 T cell receptor beta chains in this list originate from one sample, sequenced in a study of T-cell memory formation after mild COVID-19. Each CDR3 protein is one row after TCRdb ran MiXCR on the 5' RACE reads. The sample has 25,000 to 30,000 distinct CDR3 sequences, about 16% seen once. Input material: PBMCs or a T cell subset sorted from them (not recorded which). All receptors come from an adult who had mild COVID-19 (a few samples of this study predate the infection). Cell type and time point are not known.

The table lists this clonotype with many counts. The rearrangement uses TRBV29-1 and TRBJ2-2, with D possibly TRBD1 on 6 matching bases. The V and J ends lost 5 bases and 2 bases respectively, with 12 bases between them. The CDR3 contains 14 residues. The germline V gene has CDR1 SQVTM and CDR2 ANQGSEA. CDR3 loop: CSVHSGTNTGELFF. For the CDR3, the DNA is TGCAGCGTTCATTCCGGGACAAACACCGGGGAGCTGTTTTTT.

This clonotype was seen at least ten times. For the CDR3, the DNA is TGTGCCAGCAGCTTATACGGGGGCTACGAGCAGTACTTC. This encodes CASSLYGGYEQYF. The genes are TRBV11-3 and TRBJ2-7, with D possibly matching TRBD2 (6 bases). The CDR3 loop spans 13 amino acids. The germline gives CDR1 SGHNT, CDR2 YENEEA. V shed 2 bases and J shed 3 bases, with 8 bases lying between them.

This clonotype appeared many times. V gene TRBV5-1 combines with J gene TRBJ2-6; D is ambiguous. Germline V gene sequence: CDR1 SGHRS, CDR2 YFSETQ. This CDR3 has 13 residues. V was pared by 4 bases and J by 4 bases, with 6 bases between. CDR3 region: CASSPGGANVLTF. The CDR3 DNA reads TGCGCCAGCAGCCCCGGGGGGGCCAACGTCCTGACTTTC.

Many counts were recorded for this clonotype. The chain is built from TRBV12-3 or TRBV12-4 and TRBJ2-1, with 13 bases identical to TRBD2. V dropped 7 bases and J dropped 5; count of bases not matched to a gene: 5. This CDR3 is built from 15 residues. In DNA form, the CDR3 reads TGTGCCAGCAATCGACTAGCGGGGGGCAACAATGAGCAGTTCTTC. Its translation is CASNRLAGGNNEQFF.

This clonotype showed up just once. The chain joins TRBV4-2 to TRBJ2-3; D remains ambiguous. There are 12 residues in the CDR3. Between the trimmed V and J ends, which lost 0 bases and 7 bases, there was a span of 5 bases. Germline V lookup: CDR1 LGHNA, CDR2 YNFKEQ. CDR3 in DNA: TGTGCCAGCAGCCAAGAACCTTATACGCAGTATTTT. Amino acids: CASSQEPYTQYF.

This clonotype was detected only a few times. The V and J genes are TRBV7-6 and TRBJ1-3, with a tentative D call TRBD1 (5 bases). V lost 6 bases, J lost 4 bases, and 19 bases lay in between. Germline V gene sequence: CDR1 SGHVS, CDR2 FNYEAQ. CDR3 size: 16 residues. The CDR3 loop is CASSLGVSVPGNTIYF. CDR3 sequence (DNA): TGTGCCAGCAGTCTAGGGGTCTCAGTTCCAGGAAACACCATATATTTT.